Listed below are T cell receptor beta chains from one sample, sequenced in a study of blood T cell repertoires in COVID-19. The assay was immunoSEQ multiplex PCR, and TCRdb's table has in-frame clones only and misses some. The sample has 200,000 to 300,000 clones; about 91% are singletons. The sample was peripheral blood. These TCRs come from a person aged 18 to 29 with COVID-19, enrolled during active disease. The CDR3 runs from the conserved cysteine through the conserved F or W. Each record gives: J gene, V gene, D gene, clone size, CDR3 DNA, CDR3 protein. The D gene is left open where the match is weak. Part of the rows lack a size; the others show once, few, many or a class for expanded clones.

j_gene: TRBJ2-7
v_gene: TRBV5-6
d_gene: TRBD1
abundance: NA
CDR3nt: TGTGCCAGCAGCTTAGGACAGGGCCTCGAGCAGTACTTC
CDR3aa: CASSLGQGLEQYF

j_gene: TRBJ2-7
v_gene: TRBV5-4
d_gene: NA
abundance: NA
CDR3nt: TGTGCCAGCAGCTTGTGGACTTCTTACACCTACGAGCAGTACTTC
CDR3aa: CASSLWTSYTYEQYF

j_gene: TRBJ1-2
v_gene: TRBV5-4
d_gene: TRBD1
abundance: NA
CDR3nt: TGTGCCAGCAGCTCACAGGGGTTAGATGGCTACACCTTC
CDR3aa: CASSSQGLDGYTF

j_gene: TRBJ2-5
v_gene: TRBV28
d_gene: NA
abundance: once
CDR3nt: TGTGCCAGCAGTTTTCCCGGAGCGGGAGAGACCCAGTACTTC
CDR3aa: CASSFPGAGETQYF

j_gene: TRBJ1-1
v_gene: TRBV5-4
d_gene: NA
abundance: NA
CDR3nt: TGTGCCAGCAAGGAGGGGACGAACACTGAAGCTTTCTTT
CDR3aa: CASKEGTNTEAFF

j_gene: TRBJ2-2
v_gene: TRBV27
d_gene: NA
abundance: NA
CDR3nt: TGTGCCAGCAGTTCCGTAACCGGGGAGCTGTTTTTT
CDR3aa: CASSSVTGELFF

j_gene: TRBJ2-7
v_gene: TRBV6-4
d_gene: TRBD2
abundance: NA
CDR3nt: TGTGCCAACGCCGGGACTAGTGGGATTTACGAGCAGTACTTC
CDR3aa: CANAGTSGIYEQYF

j_gene: TRBJ2-3
v_gene: TRBV7-9
d_gene: NA
abundance: NA
CDR3nt: TGTGCCAGCAGCTCGAACCTCCACCCTACGGGAGTTAGCGGAGATACGCAGTATTTT
CDR3aa: CASSSNLHPTGVSGDTQYF

j_gene: TRBJ2-5
v_gene: TRBV12-3/TRBV12-4
d_gene: TRBD1
abundance: NA
CDR3nt: TGTGCCAGCAGCCGGGGACAGGGGGAGACCCAGTACTTC
CDR3aa: CASSRGQGETQYF

j_gene: TRBJ2-7
v_gene: TRBV19
d_gene: TRBD2
abundance: NA
CDR3nt: TGTGCCAGTAGTGTCCTAGCGGACTCCTACGAGCAGTACTTC
CDR3aa: CASSVLADSYEQYF

j_gene: TRBJ2-2
v_gene: TRBV15
d_gene: NA
abundance: NA
CDR3nt: TGTGCCACCAGCAGCCGGGAGCGGCCAGGGACCCATCGCACCGGGGAGCTGTTTTTT
CDR3aa: CATSSRERPGTHRTGELFF

j_gene: TRBJ1-2
v_gene: TRBV9
d_gene: TRBD1
abundance: NA
CDR3nt: TGTGCCAGCAGCGGACAGGGGAACTATGGCTACACCTTC
CDR3aa: CASSGQGNYGYTF

j_gene: TRBJ2-7
v_gene: TRBV20-1
d_gene: TRBD2
abundance: NA
CDR3nt: TGCAGTGCTAGTATCCCGACTAGCGTGAAGTACGTAACTGCAGGGGAGCAGTACTTC
CDR3aa: CSASIPTSVKYVTAGEQYF

j_gene: TRBJ2-4
v_gene: TRBV2
d_gene: TRBD1
abundance: NA
CDR3nt: TGTGCCAGCAGTCCGGGACAGGGGGCGGGCAAAAACATTCAGTACTTC
CDR3aa: CASSPGQGAGKNIQYF

j_gene: TRBJ1-3
v_gene: TRBV19
d_gene: NA
abundance: NA
CDR3nt: TGTGCCAGTAGCCTCACCCGGGCCTCGAGGGCGAACACCATATATTTT
CDR3aa: CASSLTRASRANTIYF

j_gene: TRBJ2-1
v_gene: TRBV7-9
d_gene: NA
abundance: NA
CDR3nt: TGTGCCAGCAGCTTAGGGAGCGGACTCGTCTACAATGAGCAGTTCTTC
CDR3aa: CASSLGSGLVYNEQFF

j_gene: TRBJ2-6
v_gene: TRBV10-3
d_gene: NA
abundance: NA
CDR3nt: TGTGCCATCAGTGACCACCGGGAAGGAGGCCGCCTGACTTTC
CDR3aa: CAISDHREGGRLTF

j_gene: TRBJ2-5
v_gene: TRBV6-2/TRBV6-3
d_gene: TRBD1
abundance: NA
CDR3nt: TGTGCCAGCAGTTATCCGGACAGGGGGCGATCGGAGACCCAGTACTTC
CDR3aa: CASSYPDRGRSETQYF

j_gene: TRBJ2-7
v_gene: TRBV11-2
d_gene: TRBD2
abundance: NA
CDR3nt: TGTGCCAGCAGGCATTCCGGGACTAGCGTAGGCGAGCAGTACTTC
CDR3aa: CASRHSGTSVGEQYF

j_gene: TRBJ1-3
v_gene: TRBV27
d_gene: NA
abundance: NA
CDR3nt: TGTGCCAGCAGTTTACCCCGGGCCCCGGGAGGAAACACCATATATTTT
CDR3aa: CASSLPRAPGGNTIYF